A selection of T cell receptor beta chains follows, all from one sample in a study of patients and donors after allogeneic stem cell transplantation. TCRdb re-analysed the RT-PCR reads in MiXCR, keeping a single row per CDR3 protein. The sample yields about 960,000 distinct CDR3 sequences, 18% seen once. Sample: blood, either unsorted or a sorted T cell fraction (not recorded which). These receptors were taken from a human donor who was either an allogeneic HSCT recipient or a stem cell or donor lymphocyte infusion donor (not recorded which). It is not recorded whose cells these are; they may come from a transplant donor. The CDR3 runs from the conserved cysteine through the conserved F or W. The order of the fields is D gene, J gene, clone size, V gene, CDR3 DNA, CDR3 protein. A D gene is named only where the DNA matches it firmly. Some rows mark clone size as missing; the rest say once, few, many or name a class of expanded clone.

-	TRBJ2-3	few	TRBV20-1	TGCAGTGCTAGAGATGGGCCTTTAGATACGCAGTATTTT	CSARDGPLDTQYF
-	TRBJ1-2	-	TRBV20-1	TGCAGTGCCGCGGACATTGACTATGGCTACACCTTC	CSAADIDYGYTF
-	TRBJ1-1	-	TRBV5-1	TGCGCCAGCAGCTCCGGAGACTTGAACACTGAAGCTTTCTTT	CASSSGDLNTEAFF
TRBD2	TRBJ2-1	few	TRBV5-1	TGCGCCAGCAGCTCTTCGACCCGACTAGCTAGCCCCTACAATGAGCAGTTCTTC	CASSSSTRLASPYNEQFF
-	TRBJ1-5	-	TRBV4-2	TGTGCCAGCAGCGTAAGGGCCAGGGATAATCAGCCCCAGCATTTT	CASSVRARDNQPQHF
TRBD2	TRBJ2-3	-	TRBV7-2	TGTGCCAGCAGCAACATCGCGGGAGGACTAGCGCCAGATACGCAGTATTTT	CASSNIAGGLAPDTQYF
-	TRBJ1-5	few	TRBV2	TGTGCCAGCAGTATCGGCCCTTATAGCAATCAGCCCCAGCATTTT	CASSIGPYSNQPQHF
-	TRBJ2-1	few	TRBV5-6	TGTGCCAGCAGCTTTTGGGGTTACAATGAGCAGTTCTTC	CASSFWGYNEQFF
-	TRBJ1-2	few	TRBV20-1	TGCAGTGCTAGAGGAGAGGGGAACTATGGCTACACCTTC	CSARGEGNYGYTF
-	TRBJ2-7	-	TRBV15	TGTGCCACCAGCAGAAGCTCGACAGTGTACGAGCAGTACTTC	CATSRSSTVYEQYF
-	TRBJ1-2	few	TRBV4-3	TGCGCCAGCAGCCAAGAGACCCGCGGGCACTATGGCTACACCTTC	CASSQETRGHYGYTF
-	TRBJ1-1	few	TRBV25-1	TGTGCCAGCAGTGAAAAAGGCCGGCCAGGGCTAGCTTTCTTT	CASSEKGRPGLAFF
-	TRBJ1-4	few	TRBV4-3	TGCGCCAGCAGCCCTTTAGTCCCGGGCCTCGGGGAAAAACTGTTTTTT	CASSPLVPGLGEKLFF
TRBD2	TRBJ2-5	-	TRBV7-2	TGTGCCAGCAGCTTAGTAGGACTAGCGGCAACCAAAGAGACCCAGTACTTC	CASSLVGLAATKETQYF